These 20 T cell receptor beta chains share one sample of origin, sequenced in a study of T cell responses to AZD1222 COVID-19 vaccine. The method was immunoSEQ multiplex PCR; TCRdb's version includes in-frame clones alone and lacks a portion of them. The sample shows about 130,000 clones, over 85% of them seen only once. The source was peripheral blood, collected on day 0 of AZD1222 vaccination. The receptors derive from an adult in good health.

This chain joins TRBV18 and TRBJ1-4; D call uncertain. The CDR3 length is 15 residues. Germline V CDR1 and CDR2: KGHSH, LQKENI. The V and J ends lost 3 bases and 1 base respectively, with 9 bases between them. The DNA of the CDR3 is TGTGCCAGCTCACCCGGACTTCAAACTAATGAAAAACTGTTTTTT. It specifies CASSPGLQTNEKLFF.

The chain links TRBV19 to TRBJ1-5; D remains ambiguous. CDR1 LNHDA and CDR2 SQIVND come from the germline V gene (reference sequence). V lost 4 bases and J 0 bases, leaving 13 bases between the germline ends. This CDR3 has 16 amino acids. The CDR3 loop reads CASSTGRTYSNQPQHF. For the CDR3, the DNA is TGTGCCAGTAGTACCGGACGGACGTATAGCAATCAGCCCCAGCATTTT.

This clone came up once. The chain links TRBV7-2 to TRBJ1-3, with D hard to call. The V and J ends lost 3 bases and 0 bases respectively, with 6 bases between them. This CDR3 region has 14 residues. CDR1 and CDR2 from the germline V gene are SGHTA and FQGNSA. In DNA, the CDR3 is TGTGCCAGCAGCTTTGAGTTCTCTGGAAACACCATATATTTT. As protein: CASSFEFSGNTIYF.

This clone has a single count. V and J are TRBV4-1 and TRBJ2-3; no reliable D call. V was trimmed by 6 bases and J by 6 bases, leaving 13 bases between them. Germline CDR1 and CDR2: MGHRA and YSYEKL. The CDR3 runs 13 residues. CDR3 amino acids: CASRGGFGDTQYF. CDR3 in DNA: TGCGCCAGCAGGGGTGGGTTCGGTGATACGCAGTATTTT.

V gene TRBV18 combines with J gene TRBJ1-5, with D tentatively TRBD1 (5 bases). The V end was cut by 6 bases, the J end by 3 bases, with 18 bases between. The germline V gene encodes CDR1 KGHSH and CDR2 LQKENI. The CDR3 covers 16 residues. The CDR3 region is CASSKNEGSANQPQHF. The CDR3 nucleotides are TGTGCCAGCTCTAAAAACGAGGGGAGTGCCAATCAGCCCCAGCATTTT.

Details on this clone: This sample includes further DNA sequences coding for the same CDR3. The chain joins TRBV5-1 to TRBJ2-2; 7 nucleotides agree with TRBD2. Germline CDR1 reads SGHRS; CDR2 reads YFSETQ. The V segment lost 1 base and the J segment 0 bases; nucleotides outside the gene matches: 3. The CDR3 totals 16 residues. Here the CDR3 reads CASSLSRGTNTGELFF. Here the CDR3 DNA reads TGCGCCAGCAGCTTGTCGCGGGGGACGAACACCGGGGAGCTGTTTTTT.

The chain couples TRBV2 to TRBJ1-4; 8 bases align to TRBD1. Germline-derived CDR1 and CDR2 are SNHLY and FYNNEI. Trimming removed 1 base from V and 4 bases from J; junction bases left unmatched: 5. CDR3 length equals 16 residues. CDR3 sequence reads: CASSEGTGRHNEKLFF. The CDR3 region has the DNA TGTGCCAGCAGTGAAGGGACAGGGCGGCATAATGAAAAACTGTTTTTT.

The chain employs TRBV11-2 and TRBJ2-1; D ambiguous. The germline gives CDR1 SGHAT, CDR2 FQNNGV. CDR3 length equals 12 residues. The V gene lost 2 bases and the J gene lost 7 bases, with 6 bases spanning the gap. CDR3 coding DNA: TGTGCCAGCAGCTTAATCGGAAATGAGCAGTTCTTC. It specifies CASSLIGNEQFF.

The chain joins TRBV19 to TRBJ1-1; 7 nucleotides agree with TRBD1. The CDR3 loop spans 15 amino acids. V gave up 1 base and J gave up 5 bases; unmatched junction bases: 7. The V gene's germline CDR1 is LNHDA and CDR2 SQIVND (reference sequence). CDR3: CASSIGEGAWTEAFF. The CDR3 bases are TGTGCCAGTAGTATAGGGGAGGGGGCGTGGACTGAAGCTTTCTTT.

V and J are TRBV6-5 and TRBJ1-5; D is uncertain. Germline V CDR1 and CDR2: MNHEY, SVGAGI. Between the trimmed V and J ends, which lost 6 bases and 3 bases, there was a span of 15 bases. The CDR3 spans 15 residues. As DNA, the CDR3 is TGTGCCAGCAGCCAAGAGAGGACTGACAATCAGCCCCAGCATTTT. Translation gives CASSQERTDNQPQHF.

This chain uses TRBV13 with TRBJ2-7, with 12 bases aligning to TRBD2. The germline gives CDR1 PRHDT, CDR2 FYEKMQ (reference sequence). With V trimmed by 0 bases and J by 7 bases, 4 bases remained unmatched. The CDR3 runs to 15 residues. Here the CDR3 DNA reads TGTGCCAGCAGCTTAGGGCTAGCGGGAGGGAGGGAGCAGTACTTC. Amino acid sequence: CASSLGLAGGREQYF.

As to this clone: This sample includes further DNA sequences coding for the same CDR3. The chain links TRBV6-2 or TRBV6-3 to TRBJ1-5; D gene ambiguous. V gave up 3 bases and J gave up 5 bases, with 5 bases separating them. There are 12 residues in the CDR3. Germline CDR1 MNHEY, CDR2 SVGEGT. The CDR3 DNA reads TGTGCCAGCAGTTATCTTTATCAGCCCCAGCATTTT. It codes for CASSYLYQPQHF.

In DNA form, the CDR3 reads TGTGCCAGCAGTCACCGCTACGAGCAGTACTTC. This gives the protein CASSHRYEQYF. The chain uses TRBV6-2 or TRBV6-3 and TRBJ2-7, with D unresolved. The germline V and J ends were trimmed by 5 bases and 3 bases, with 5 bases remaining between them. Germline V lookup: CDR1 MNHEY, CDR2 SVGEGT. The length of the CDR3 is 11 residues.

The chain couples TRBV7-9 to TRBJ1-1; 11 nucleotides agree with TRBD1. CDR1 and CDR2 from the germline V gene are SEHNR and FQNEAQ (reference sequence). The CDR3 is 13 residues long. V shed 1 base and J 10 bases; nucleotides not matched to a gene: 2. CDR3 nucleotide sequence: TGTGCCAGCAGCTTAGGGACAGGGGGCACAGCTTTCTTT. This gives the protein CASSLGTGGTAFF.

The chain combines TRBV9 with TRBJ1-1; D uncertain. V dropped 4 bases and J dropped 4 bases, with 14 bases sitting between them. Germline lookup yields CDR1 SGDLS and CDR2 YYNGEE. The CDR3 is made up of 14 amino acids. Here the CDR3 DNA reads TGTGCCAGCAGCTATCGGGCCGAGTCCACTGAAGCTTTCTTT. Amino acids: CASSYRAESTEAFF.

The genes are TRBV24-1 and TRBJ2-2; no clear D. Germline V gene sequence: CDR1 KGHDR, CDR2 SFDVKD. The V and J ends lost 4 bases and 4 bases respectively, with 12 bases between them. The CDR3 has 15 amino acids. DNA for the CDR3: TGTGCCACCAGTGACGTGACTTCAAGCACCGGGGAGCTGTTTTTT. Amino acid sequence: CATSDVTSSTGELFF.

The chain recombines TRBV3-1 (or the pseudogene TRBV3-2) with TRBJ2-1; TRBD1 aligns across 7 bases. The ends lost 1 base at V and 12 bases at J; junction bases unmatched: 6. The germline gives CDR1 LGHDT, CDR2 YNNKEL (reference sequence). This CDR3 has 13 amino acids. CDR3 DNA sequence: TGTGCCAGCAGCCAAGGTCAACAGGGGCGGCAGTTCTTC. Translation gives CASSQGQQGRQFF.

The chain's CDR3 is CASSNGQGRTYGYTF. The CDR3 DNA reads as TGTGCCAGTAGTAACGGACAGGGACGGACCTATGGCTACACCTTC. This chain links TRBV19 with TRBJ1-2; 8 bases map to TRBD1. The germline CDR1 and CDR2 sequences are LNHDA and SQIVND (reference sequence). CDR3 length: 15 amino acids. V trimming: 4 bases; J trimming: 4 bases; junction bases outside the gene matches: 8.

This chain's CDR3 is CASSVRERSEAFF. CDR3 bases: TGTGCCAGCAGTGTAAGGGAACGGAGTGAAGCTTTCTTT. The chain links TRBV2 to TRBJ1-1; no firm D call. Trimming took 4 bases from V and 7 from J, leaving 13 bases between them. This CDR3 has 13 residues. Germline values: CDR1 SNHLY, CDR2 FYNNEI.

The chain uses TRBV27 and TRBJ1-5; maybe TRBD1 (5 bases). The CDR3 runs 13 residues. V lost 6 bases and J lost 2, with 8 bases in between. CDR1 is MNHEY and CDR2 is SMNVEV in the germline V gene (reference sequence). CDR3 DNA: TGTGCCAGCAGCCCGACAGGCAATCAGCCCCAGCATTTT. Translated: CASSPTGNQPQHF.